Below, 9 T cell receptor beta chains from the same sample are listed, as sequenced in a study of blood T cell repertoires in COVID-19. This table comes from immunoSEQ multiplex PCR, and its TCRdb copy is limited to in-frame clones, with some not included. Of about 280,000 clones in the sample, 65% to 90% are singletons; the top ten hold about 12%. The sample comprised peripheral blood. The source of these receptors is a woman aged 70-85 years with COVID-19, enrolled during active disease.

The chain employs TRBV14 and TRBJ1-1, with a possible D match to TRBD1 (6 bases). The germline V gene encodes CDR1 SGHDN and CDR2 FVKESK. Trimming removed 4 bases from V and 0 bases from J, with 6 bases in between. The CDR3 extends over 13 amino acids. The CDR3 protein is CASSPGVNTEAFF. DNA for the CDR3: TGTGCCAGCAGCCCAGGGGTGAACACTGAAGCTTTCTTT. Full variable domain (rest looked up from reference TRBV14 and TRBJ1-1): EAGVTQFPSHSVIEKGQTVTLRCDPISGHDNLYWYRRVMGKEIKFLLHFVKESKQDESGMPNNRFLAERTGGTYSTLKVQPAELEDSGVYFCASSPGVNTEAFFGQGTRLTVV.

Turning to this clone: At one end the junction does not follow the germline gene, possibly because of a read error. The rearrangement joins TRBV28 to TRBJ2-7; D is possibly TRBD2 (5 bases). The CDR3 runs to 12 residues. The V gene's germline CDR1 is MDHEN and CDR2 SYDVKM. For the CDR3, the DNA is TGTGCCAGCAGTTTTACAGACTACGAGGAGTACTTC. It codes for CASSFTDYEEYF.

This clone has more than one count but fewer than ten. CDR3 loop: CASKRNQPQGLGNQPQHF. For the CDR3, the DNA is TGTGCCAGCAAACGAAACCAACCACAGGGGTTGGGCAATCAGCCCCAGCATTTT. This chain uses TRBV21-1 with TRBJ1-5; the table's D gene call, TRBD1, was not cross checked with the DNA. TRBV21-1 is noted as a pseudogene. The CDR3 spans 18 residues.

CDR3 DNA sequence: TGTGCCAGCAGCCACCTCCCCGGACAGCGAGGAAACACCATATATTTT. Translated, it gives CASSHLPGQRGNTIYF. J is TRBJ1-3 and V is TRBV3-1 (or the pseudogene TRBV3-2); tentatively, D is TRBD1 (6 bases). This CDR3 contains 16 residues. In germline, CDR1 is LGHDT, CDR2 YNNKEL (reference sequence). V was trimmed by 3 bases and J by 4 bases, leaving 16 bases between them.

The CDR3 DNA reads TGTGCCAGCAGTTCCTTCTACAGGGGGCCTAATTCACCCCTCCACTTT. As protein: CASSSFYRGPNSPLHF. V gene TRBV27 combines with J gene TRBJ1-6; 9 nucleotides match TRBD1. CDR1 and CDR2 from the germline V gene are MNHEY and SMNVEV (reference sequence). Trimming cost V 4 bases and J 6 bases; bases outside gene matches: 7. This CDR3 is 16 amino acids long.

The gene calls are TRBV6-6 and TRBJ2-7; a weak D match, TRBD1 (7 bases). The V end lost 2 bases, the J end lost 7 bases, and 15 bases lay between the germline ends. CDR3 length: 14 amino acids. Germline V gene sequence: CDR1 MNHNY, CDR2 SVGAGI (reference sequence). The CDR3 reads CASSYVEGAGEQYF. The DNA for the CDR3 is TGTGCCAGCAGTTACGTGGAGGGGGCGGGAGAGCAGTACTTC.

This clone appeared a single time. The chain couples TRBV7-9 to TRBJ2-1, with 8 bases that match TRBD2. The CDR3 is 14 residues long. The V gene's germline CDR1 is SEHNR and CDR2 FQNEAQ (reference sequence). Losses at the gene ends were 3 bases for V and 8 bases for J; bases not matched to a gene: 6. The CDR3 reads CASSFGLAGDEQFF. The CDR3 coding sequence is TGTGCCAGCAGCTTCGGACTAGCTGGCGATGAGCAGTTCTTC.

The chain couples TRBV6-2 or TRBV6-3 to TRBJ2-2, with no clear D. This CDR3 region has 13 residues. Deletions cut 6 bases from V and 6 bases from J, with 11 bases between. Germline CDR1 and CDR2: MNHEY and SVGEGT. The CDR3 here is CASSPSFAGELFF. DNA for the CDR3: TGTGCCAGCAGCCCCTCGTTTGCCGGGGAGCTGTTTTTT.

This chain connects TRBV28 to TRBJ2-7; the D gene is possibly TRBD2 (6 bases). With 5 bases removed from V and 5 bases from J, the gap between germline ends came to 16 bases. The CDR3 consists of 14 residues. CDR1 and CDR2 from the germline V gene are MDHEN and SYDVKM. CDR3 sequence: CASSRSGAPHEQYF. In DNA form, the CDR3 reads TGTGCCAGCAGTCGTAGCGGAGCGCCTCACGAGCAGTACTTC. Full variable domain (missing parts from reference TRBV28 and TRBJ2-7): DVKVTQSSRYLVKRTGEKVFLECVQDMDHENMFWYRQDPGLGLRLIYFSYDVKMKEKGDIPEGYSVSREKKERFSLILESASTNQTSMYLCASSRSGAPHEQYFGPGTRLTVT.